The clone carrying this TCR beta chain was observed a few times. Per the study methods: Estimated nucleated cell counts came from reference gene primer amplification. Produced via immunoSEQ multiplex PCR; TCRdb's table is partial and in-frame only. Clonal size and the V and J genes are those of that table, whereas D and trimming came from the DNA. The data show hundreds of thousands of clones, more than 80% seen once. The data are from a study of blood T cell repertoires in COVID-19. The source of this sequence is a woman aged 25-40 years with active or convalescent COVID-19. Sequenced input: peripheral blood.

The CDR3 region is CASSQSVAGSTDTQYF. CDR3 nucleotide sequence: TGCGCCAGCAGCCAAAGTGTGGCAGGGAGCACAGATACGCAGTATTTT. The V and J genes are TRBV4-1 and TRBJ2-3; D might be TRBD1 (5 bases). The CDR3 spans 16 residues. Looked up from germline, CDR1 is MGHRA and CDR2 is YSYEKL. The germline V and J ends were trimmed by 2 bases and 0 bases, with 12 bases remaining between them.